The 9 T cell receptor beta chains presented below share a single source sample, sequenced in a study of technical replicates of blood from several donors. Assay used: immunoSEQ multiplex PCR; TCRdb lists only in-frame clones, some missing. Of tens of thousands of clones in the sample, 92% were seen once. Sequenced input: T cells isolated from PBMCs. Every receptor here comes from a human donor in good health.

V usage is TRBV6-5 and J usage is TRBJ2-7; a possible D gene is TRBD1 (5 bases). Germline CDR1 MNHEY, CDR2 SVGAGI. There are 14 residues in the CDR3. The V gene lost 2 bases and the J gene lost 3 bases, with 11 bases spanning the gap. The CDR3 is CASSYGAINYEQYF. In DNA, the CDR3 is TGTGCCAGCAGTTACGGGGCGATCAACTACGAGCAGTACTTC.

The chain links TRBV5-6 to TRBJ2-1, with TRBD2 matching over 9 bases. The CDR3 sequence is 16 residues long. V shed 4 bases and J 5 bases; nucleotides not matched to a gene: 10. CDR1 and CDR2 (germline): SGHDT, YYEEEE. CDR3 loop: CASSAGLAVENNEQFF. CDR3 bases: TGTGCCAGCAGCGCGGGACTAGCAGTAGAAAACAATGAGCAGTTCTTC.

The chain carries TRBV6-4 and TRBJ1-4; 7 bases fit TRBD1. Unmatched junction bases numbered 10, after V lost 6 bases and J lost 0 bases. CDR3 length: 17 residues. Germline CDR1 reads MRHNA; CDR2 reads SNTAGT. This CDR3 reads CASSDREGIATNEKLFF. CDR3 in DNA: TGTGCCAGCAGCGACAGGGAGGGCATTGCAACTAATGAAAAACTGTTTTTT.

This rearrangement joins TRBV5-1 to TRBJ2-5, with 8 bases identical to TRBD1. Germline lookup yields CDR1 SGHRS and CDR2 YFSETQ. CDR3 size: 15 residues. With 4 bases clipped from V and 5 bases from J, the junction kept 10 bases outside the gene matches. The CDR3 DNA follows: TGCGCCAGCAGCCCGCCGGGACAGGAACACGAGACCCAGTACTTC. Protein: CASSPPGQEHETQYF.

V gene TRBV6-6 combines with J gene TRBJ1-1; D is undetermined. Germline V gene sequence: CDR1 MNHNY, CDR2 SVGAGI (reference sequence). V lost 5 bases and J lost 4, with 8 bases in between. There are 12 residues in the CDR3. CDR3 protein: CASSPDFTEAFF. The CDR3 DNA is TGTGCCAGCAGTCCGGACTTCACTGAAGCTTTCTTT.

The chain has TRBV19 and TRBJ2-7, with D maybe TRBD1 (5 bases). The CDR3 has 13 amino acids. Germline V lookup: CDR1 LNHDA, CDR2 SQIVND (reference sequence). The germline V and J ends were trimmed by 3 bases and 3 bases, with 9 bases remaining between them. CDR3 sequence (DNA): TGTGCCAGTAGTATCAGGGTCAACTACGAGCAGTACTTC. This sequence encodes CASSIRVNYEQYF.

V usage is TRBV29-1 and J usage is TRBJ2-1; D perhaps matches TRBD2 (5 bases). Trimming stripped 7 bases from V and 10 bases from J, with 14 bases between. CDR1 SQVTM and CDR2 ANQGSEA come from the germline V gene. This CDR3 is built from 11 residues. The CDR3 DNA follows: TGCAGCGCCCCACATACGGGAGAGCAGTTCTTC. This translates into CSAPHTGEQFF.

The rearrangement links TRBV4-3 to TRBJ1-1; 9 positions match TRBD1. CDR3 size: 17 residues. CDR1 is LGHNA and CDR2 is YSLEER in the germline V gene. Trimming removed 4 bases from V and 0 bases from J; junction bases left unmatched: 9. The CDR3 reads CASSRLGQGLMNTEAFF. The CDR3 DNA reads as TGCGCCAGCAGCCGCCTGGGACAGGGTTTGATGAACACTGAAGCTTTCTTT.

V gene TRBV7-8 combines with J gene TRBJ2-7, with TRBD2 matching 8 bases. With 5 bases clipped from V and 3 bases from J, the junction kept 9 bases outside the gene matches. Germline V CDR1 and CDR2: SGHVS, FQNEAQ. The CDR3 is made up of 15 amino acids. CDR3 nucleotide sequence: TGTGCCAGCAGCGTTGCCGGGGGGGGCTTCTACGAGCAGTACTTC. Protein product: CASSVAGGGFYEQYF.